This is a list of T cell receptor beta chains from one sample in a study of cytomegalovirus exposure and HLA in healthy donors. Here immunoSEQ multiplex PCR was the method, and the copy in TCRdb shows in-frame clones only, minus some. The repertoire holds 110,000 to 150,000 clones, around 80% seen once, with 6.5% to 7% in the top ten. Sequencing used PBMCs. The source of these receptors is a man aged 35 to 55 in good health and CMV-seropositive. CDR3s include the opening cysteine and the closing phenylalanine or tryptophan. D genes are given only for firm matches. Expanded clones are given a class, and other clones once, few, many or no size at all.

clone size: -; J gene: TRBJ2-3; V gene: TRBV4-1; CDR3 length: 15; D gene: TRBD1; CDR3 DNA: TGCGCCAGCAGCCACCTCGACAGGGCTACAGATACGCAGTATTTT; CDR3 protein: CASSHLDRATDTQYF
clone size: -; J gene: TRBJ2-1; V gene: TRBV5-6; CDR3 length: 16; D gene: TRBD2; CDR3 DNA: TGTGCCAGCAGCTCCGTCGGGAAGCGGGAGAACAATGAGCAGTTCTTC; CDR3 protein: CASSSVGKRENNEQFF
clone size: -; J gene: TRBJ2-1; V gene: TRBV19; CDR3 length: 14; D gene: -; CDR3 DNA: TGTGCCAGTAGTGGTAGCGTATTCTACAATGAGCAGTTCTTC; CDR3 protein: CASSGSVFYNEQFF
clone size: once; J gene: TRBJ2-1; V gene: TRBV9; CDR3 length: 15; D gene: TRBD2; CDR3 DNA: TGTGCCAGCACCCACTCGGGGGGGGACTACAATGAGCAGTTCTTC; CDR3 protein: CASTHSGGDYNEQFF
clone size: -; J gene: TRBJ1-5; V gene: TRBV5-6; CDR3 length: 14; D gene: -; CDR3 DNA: TGTGCCAGCAGCTTGAGCAGGGGCAATCAGCCCCAGCATTTT; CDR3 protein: CASSLSRGNQPQHF
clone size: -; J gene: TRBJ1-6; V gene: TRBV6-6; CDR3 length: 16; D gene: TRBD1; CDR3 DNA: TGTGCCAGCAGTAACCCAGGGGGTGAAGGTCTATCACCCCTCCACTTT; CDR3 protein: CASSNPGGEGLSPLHF
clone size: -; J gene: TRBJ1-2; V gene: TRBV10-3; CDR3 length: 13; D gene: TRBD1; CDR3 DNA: TGTGCCATCAGGAAGGGACAGAACTATGGCTACACCTTC; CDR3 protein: CAIRKGQNYGYTF
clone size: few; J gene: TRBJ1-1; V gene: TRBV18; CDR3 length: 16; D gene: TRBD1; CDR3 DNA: TGTGCCAGCTCACCCCTCCCACAGGGGGCAGTCACTGAAGCTTTCTTT; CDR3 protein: CASSPLPQGAVTEAFF
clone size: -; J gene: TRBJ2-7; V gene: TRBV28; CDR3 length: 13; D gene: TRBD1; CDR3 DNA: TGTGCCAGCAGTTTACCCAACAGGGGCGAGCAGTACTTC; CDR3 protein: CASSLPNRGEQYF
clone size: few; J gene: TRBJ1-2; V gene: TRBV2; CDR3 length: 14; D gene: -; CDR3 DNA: TGTGCCAGCAGTGATCGAAGACTTTCCTATGGCTACACCTTC; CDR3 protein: CASSDRRLSYGYTF
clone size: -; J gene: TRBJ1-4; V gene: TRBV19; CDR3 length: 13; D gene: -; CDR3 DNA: TGTGCCAGTAGCTTAGCAACTAATGAAAAACTGTTTTTT; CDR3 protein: CASSLATNEKLFF
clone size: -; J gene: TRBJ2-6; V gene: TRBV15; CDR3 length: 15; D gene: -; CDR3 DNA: TGTGCCACCAGCAGAGGAGATTCTGGGGCCAACGTCCTGACTTTC; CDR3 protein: CATSRGDSGANVLTF
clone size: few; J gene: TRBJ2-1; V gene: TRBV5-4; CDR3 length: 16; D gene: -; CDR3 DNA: TGTGCCAGCAGCGTTGGTTCCCATACAGGGACCGGGGAGCAGTTCTTC; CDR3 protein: CASSVGSHTGTGEQFF
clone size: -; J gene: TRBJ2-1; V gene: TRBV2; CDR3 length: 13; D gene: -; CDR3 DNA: TGTGCCAGCAGTGAGGCAGGCTACAATGAGCAGTTCTTC; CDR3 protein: CASSEAGYNEQFF
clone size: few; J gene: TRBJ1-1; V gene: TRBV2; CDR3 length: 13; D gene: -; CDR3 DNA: TGTGCCGGTTCGACATTACCGAACACTGAAGCTTTCTTT; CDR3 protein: CAGSTLPNTEAFF
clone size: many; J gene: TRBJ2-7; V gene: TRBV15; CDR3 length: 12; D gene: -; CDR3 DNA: TGTGCCACCAGCAGAGAGGGCCACGAGCAGTACTTC; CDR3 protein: CATSREGHEQYF
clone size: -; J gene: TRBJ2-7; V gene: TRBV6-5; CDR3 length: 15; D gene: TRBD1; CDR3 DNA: TGTGCCAGCAGTTACTCTATGGGACAGTCCTACGAGCAGTACTTC; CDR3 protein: CASSYSMGQSYEQYF
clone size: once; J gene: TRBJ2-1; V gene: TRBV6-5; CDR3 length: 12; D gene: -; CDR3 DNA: TGTGCCAGCAGTTACGTCGGGTCTGAGCAGTTCTTC; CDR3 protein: CASSYVGSEQFF
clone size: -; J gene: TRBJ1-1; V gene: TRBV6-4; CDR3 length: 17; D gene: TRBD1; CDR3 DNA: TGTGCCAGCAGCCCGCCGGGACAGGCAACCATGAACACTGAAGCTTTCTTT; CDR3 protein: CASSPPGQATMNTEAFF
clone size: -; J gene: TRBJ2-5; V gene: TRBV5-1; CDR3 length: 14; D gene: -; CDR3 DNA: TGCGCCAGCAGTCCGACTATCACCAAAGAGACCCAGTACTTC; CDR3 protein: CASSPTITKETQYF